Listed below are T cell receptor beta chains from one sample, sequenced in a study of identical twins. TCRdb itself ran the 5' RACE reads through MiXCR, one entry per CDR3 protein. This table has 600,000 to 800,000 distinct CDR3 sequences, around 20% appearing once. The same data also went into a second study, on T cells expressing NK-cell markers.

Specimen: PBMCs. The receptors stem from a woman in her late teens or twenties in good health. Both conserved end residues are part of each CDR3. D genes are given only for firm matches. The size of a clone is reported for some rows only, either as once, few or many, or as a class for expanded clones.

D | J | size | V | DNA | CDR3
TRBD2 | TRBJ2-1 | NA | TRBV27 | TGTGCCAGCAGTTTAGGGATAGCGGGAGCTCCCTCCTACAATGAGCAGTTCTTC | CASSLGIAGAPSYNEQFF
NA | TRBJ2-2 | NA | TRBV6-1 | TGTGCCAGCAGCGATGCCAGCGCGAACACCGGGGAGCTGTTTTTT | CASSDASANTGELFF
NA | TRBJ2-7 | NA | TRBV5-1 | TGCGCCAGCAGCTTGGAATGGGGGACGCCTCGCTACGAGCAGTACTTC | CASSLEWGTPRYEQYF
NA | TRBJ2-3 | NA | TRBV24-1 | TGTGCCACCGGACAGTTTACAGGTACGCAGTATTTT | CATGQFTGTQYF
NA | TRBJ1-5 | many | TRBV20-1 | TGCAGTGCTAGAGGAGGACAGATAAATCAGCCCCAGCATTTT | CSARGGQINQPQHF
TRBD2 | TRBJ2-1 | NA | TRBV12-3/TRBV12-4 | TGTGCCAGCAGTGGCCCCTTTCTAGCGGGATGGGACAATGAGCAGTTCTTC | CASSGPFLAGWDNEQFF
TRBD2 | TRBJ2-1 | NA | TRBV12-3/TRBV12-4 | TGTGCCAGCAGTTCGGGGGGGTCCCATGAGCAGTTCTTC | CASSSGGSHEQFF
TRBD1 | TRBJ1-1 | few | TRBV20-1 | TGCAGTGCGATATATCCGGGACAGGGGAACACTGAAGCTTTCTTT | CSAIYPGQGNTEAFF
NA | TRBJ2-7 | NA | TRBV4-2 | TGTGCCAGCAGCCCCGGGTTCCCCTGCGAGCAGTACTTC | CASSPGFPCEQYF
TRBD1 | TRBJ2-1 | many | TRBV7-9 | TGTGCCAGCAGCGAGGGACAGGAGAGAGAGTTCTTC | CASSEGQEREFF
TRBD2 | TRBJ2-5 | few | TRBV6-1 | TGTGCCAGCAGGACTAGCGGCCAAGAGACCCAGTACTTC | CASRTSGQETQYF
NA | TRBJ2-2 | few | TRBV5-1 | TGCGCCAGCAGCTTGGCCCCAGCTGTCACCGGGGAGCTGTTTTTT | CASSLAPAVTGELFF
TRBD2 | TRBJ2-5 | NA | TRBV20-1 | TGCAGTGCCTGGACTAGCGGAAAAGAGACCCAGTACTTC | CSAWTSGKETQYF
NA | TRBJ2-3 | NA | TRBV20-1 | TGCAGTGCTGGGGTCTGGCGGGCGGATTTCACAGATACGCAGTATTTT | CSAGVWRADFTDTQYF
NA | TRBJ2-2 | NA | TRBV7-8 | TGTGCCAGCAGCTTAGTCCTAGCGACCGGGGAGCTGTTTTTT | CASSLVLATGELFF
TRBD1 | TRBJ2-1 | NA | TRBV15 | TGTGCCACCAGCAGAGATAAAGGACAGGGTTTGCCGTTCTTC | CATSRDKGQGLPFF
TRBD1 | TRBJ1-2 | NA | TRBV10-3 | TGTGCCATCAGACAGGGGGCGTCCCCCGGCTACACCTTC | CAIRQGASPGYTF
TRBD2 | TRBJ2-7 | NA | TRBV10-3 | TGTGCCATCGGGTCTAGCGGGAGGACCTACGAGCAGTACTTC | CAIGSSGRTYEQYF
NA | TRBJ2-1 | NA | TRBV24-1 | TGTGCCACTGCCTTTGGGAATGAGCAGTTCTTC | CATAFGNEQFF
TRBD2 | TRBJ2-1 | few | TRBV11-1 | TGTGCCAGCAGCTTAGCGAAGGGTAGCGGGAGCGCTGCGGCGCCTTACAATGAGCAGTTCTTC | CASSLAKGSGSAAAPYNEQFF
NA | TRBJ1-3 | NA | TRBV20-1 | TGCAGTGCTAGCACTTGGGGACGGTCTGGAAACACCATATATTTT | CSASTWGRSGNTIYF
NA | TRBJ2-7 | NA | TRBV29-1 | TGCAGCGTTATCGGATTTCGGGGCTCCTACGAGCAGTACTTC | CSVIGFRGSYEQYF
NA | TRBJ2-7 | NA | TRBV10-3 | TGTGCCATCAGGGACAGCAACGACTACGAGCAGTACTTC | CAIRDSNDYEQYF
NA | TRBJ2-1 | NA | TRBV11-2 | TGTGCCAGCAGCTTAGATACTGCCAATGAGCAGTTCTTC | CASSLDTANEQFF
NA | TRBJ1-1 | few | TRBV12-3/TRBV12-4 | TGTGCCAGCATCATACTTGACAGCCCTGTCGAAGCTTTCTTT | CASIILDSPVEAFF
NA | TRBJ2-3 | NA | TRBV7-9 | TGTGCCAGCAGCCCGGGGTCCGTAGATACGCAGTATTTT | CASSPGSVDTQYF
TRBD2 | TRBJ2-1 | few | TRBV20-1 | TGCAGTGCTCCTTCCGGTCGGACTAGGAACCACAATGAGCAGTTCTTC | CSAPSGRTRNHNEQFF
TRBD2 | TRBJ2-5 | few | TRBV12-3/TRBV12-4 | TGTGCCACCATGTATAGCGGGGTCGAAGAGACCCAGTACTTC | CATMYSGVEETQYF
NA | TRBJ1-2 | many | TRBV6-5 | TGTGCCAGCAGTTACACCTGGACAGCCCACTATGGCTACACCTTC | CASSYTWTAHYGYTF
TRBD2 | TRBJ2-4 | few | TRBV12-3/TRBV12-4 | TGTGCCAGCAGTTTAGGGGGGGGAATAAACATTCAGTACTTC | CASSLGGGINIQYF
TRBD2 | TRBJ2-5 | NA | TRBV20-1 | TGCAGTGCTAGAGATCTAGCGGGAGGCGGGACCCAGTACTTC | CSARDLAGGGTQYF
TRBD1 | TRBJ2-6 | once | TRBV18 | TGTGCCAGCTCACCAAAACAGGGGGTGGCTGGGGCCAACGTCCTGACTTTC | CASSPKQGVAGANVLTF
NA | TRBJ1-5 | many | TRBV12-3/TRBV12-4 | TGTGCCAGCAGGCAAACAGGCTCCCCTCAGCCCCAGCATTTT | CASRQTGSPQPQHF
TRBD1 | TRBJ1-1 | many | TRBV5-1 | TGCGCCAGCAGTCGGGACAGGACGAACACTGAAGCTTTCTTT | CASSRDRTNTEAFF
NA | TRBJ2-3 | NA | TRBV11-2 | TGTGCCAGCAGCCCTCCGGCCGAAAGGAATACGCAGTATTTT | CASSPPAERNTQYF
TRBD2 | TRBJ2-1 | many | TRBV5-1 | TGCGCCAGCAGACCGGGGGGGCGAAATGAGCAGTTCTTC | CASRPGGRNEQFF
NA | TRBJ1-2 | NA | TRBV29-1 | TGCAGCGTTGGACAGCCCTATGGCTACACCTTC | CSVGQPYGYTF
TRBD1 | TRBJ2-1 | few | TRBV7-9 | TGTGCCAGCAGCTTTGGGGGACAGGGTTTAGAGCAGTTCTTC | CASSFGGQGLEQFF
NA | TRBJ2-1 | NA | TRBV20-1 | TGCAGTGCTCCCCGTTGGTCCTTCTCCTACAATGAGCAGTTCTTC | CSAPRWSFSYNEQFF
TRBD1 | TRBJ2-3 | few | TRBV28 | TGTGCCAGCAGTTTAGGGACAGGGTCAGGGAAGGCGCAGTATTTT | CASSLGTGSGKAQYF
NA | TRBJ2-5 | few | TRBV5-6 | TGTGCCAGCAGCTTGTACCCCGGACACCTCCAAGAGACCCAGTACTTC | CASSLYPGHLQETQYF
NA | TRBJ2-7 | NA | TRBV7-2 | TGTGCCAGCAGCTTAGGGGGGACGTACTACGAGCAGTACTTC | CASSLGGTYYEQYF
NA | TRBJ2-7 | NA | TRBV20-1 | TGCAGTGCTAGGTATGCAGGGCGATTCTCCTACGAGCAGTACTTC | CSARYAGRFSYEQYF
NA | TRBJ2-7 | NA | TRBV6-2/TRBV6-3 | TGTGCCAGCAGCTCCACAGGGTGGGGCGAGCAGTACTTC | CASSSTGWGEQYF
NA | TRBJ2-3 | many | TRBV29-1 | TGCAGCGTTTCAAGTGGGGAAGATACGCAGTATTTT | CSVSSGEDTQYF
NA | TRBJ2-5 | NA | TRBV5-5 | TGTGCCAGCATTGTGGACTACCGGGAGACCCAGTACTTC | CASIVDYRETQYF
NA | TRBJ2-7 | NA | TRBV7-9 | TGTGCCAGCAGCTTAACAGGGTACAGCTCCTACGAGCAGTACTTC | CASSLTGYSSYEQYF
NA | TRBJ2-7 | NA | TRBV10-3 | TGTGCCATCAGTGAGTCGATTTTGGGGAGACGTTCCGGGTTGGAGCAGTACTTC | CAISESILGRRSGLEQYF
NA | TRBJ2-7 | few | TRBV4-1 | TGCGCCAGCAGCCAGGTGGCCGGACCAAACTACGAGCAGTACTTC | CASSQVAGPNYEQYF